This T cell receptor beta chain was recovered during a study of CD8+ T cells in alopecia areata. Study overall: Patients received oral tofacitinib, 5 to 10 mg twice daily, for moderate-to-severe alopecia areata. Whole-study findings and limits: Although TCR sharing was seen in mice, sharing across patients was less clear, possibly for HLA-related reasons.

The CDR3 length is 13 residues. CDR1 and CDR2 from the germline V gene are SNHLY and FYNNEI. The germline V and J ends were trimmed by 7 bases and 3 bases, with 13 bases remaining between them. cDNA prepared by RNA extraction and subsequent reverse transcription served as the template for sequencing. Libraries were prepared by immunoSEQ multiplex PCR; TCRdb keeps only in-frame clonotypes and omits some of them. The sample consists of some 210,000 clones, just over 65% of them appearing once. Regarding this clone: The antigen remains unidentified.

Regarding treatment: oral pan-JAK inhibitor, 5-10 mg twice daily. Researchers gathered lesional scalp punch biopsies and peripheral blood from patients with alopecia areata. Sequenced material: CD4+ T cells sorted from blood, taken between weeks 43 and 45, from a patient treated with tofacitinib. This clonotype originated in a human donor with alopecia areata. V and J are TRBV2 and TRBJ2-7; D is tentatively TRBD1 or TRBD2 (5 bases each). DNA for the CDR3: TGTGCCAGCACCAGGGACGGGTTCTACGAGCAGTACTTC. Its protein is CASTRDGFYEQYF.